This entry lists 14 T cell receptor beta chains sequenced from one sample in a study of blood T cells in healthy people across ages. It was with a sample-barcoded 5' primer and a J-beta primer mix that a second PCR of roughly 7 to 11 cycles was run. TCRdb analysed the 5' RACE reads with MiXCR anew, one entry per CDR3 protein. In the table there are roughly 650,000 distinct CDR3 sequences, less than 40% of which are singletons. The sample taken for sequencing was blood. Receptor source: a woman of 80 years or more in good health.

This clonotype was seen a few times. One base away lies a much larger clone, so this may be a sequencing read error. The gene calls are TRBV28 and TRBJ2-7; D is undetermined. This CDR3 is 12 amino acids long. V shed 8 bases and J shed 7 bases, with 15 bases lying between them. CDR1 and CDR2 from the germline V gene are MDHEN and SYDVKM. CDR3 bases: TGTGCCAGCGGGCCCCTCCGCAATGAGCAGTACTTC. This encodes CASGPLRNEQYF. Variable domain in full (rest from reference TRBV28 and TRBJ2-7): DVKVTQSSRYLVKRTGEKVFLECVQDMDHENMFWYRQDPGLGLRLIYFSYDVKMKEKGDIPEGYSVSREKKERFSLILESASTNQTSMYLCASGPLRNEQYFGPGTRLTVT.

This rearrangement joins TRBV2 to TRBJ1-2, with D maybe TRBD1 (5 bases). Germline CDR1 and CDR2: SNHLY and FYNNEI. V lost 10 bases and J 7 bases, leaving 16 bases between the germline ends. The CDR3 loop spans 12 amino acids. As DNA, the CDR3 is TGTGCCACCGGGGGGAGGGTAGGTGGCTACACCTTC. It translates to CATGGRVGGYTF.

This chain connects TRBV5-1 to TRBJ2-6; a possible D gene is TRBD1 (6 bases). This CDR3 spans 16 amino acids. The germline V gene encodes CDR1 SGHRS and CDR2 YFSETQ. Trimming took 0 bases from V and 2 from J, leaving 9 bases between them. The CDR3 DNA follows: TGCGCCAGCAGCTTGGAGAGGGGGACTGGGGCCAACGTCCTGACTTTC. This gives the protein CASSLERGTGANVLTF.

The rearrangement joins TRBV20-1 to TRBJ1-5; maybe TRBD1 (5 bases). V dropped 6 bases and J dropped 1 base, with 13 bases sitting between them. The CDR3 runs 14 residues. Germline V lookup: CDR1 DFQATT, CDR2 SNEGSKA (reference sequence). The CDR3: CSAARGNSNQPQHF. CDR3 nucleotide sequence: TGCAGTGCCGCGAGGGGTAACAGCAATCAGCCCCAGCATTTT.

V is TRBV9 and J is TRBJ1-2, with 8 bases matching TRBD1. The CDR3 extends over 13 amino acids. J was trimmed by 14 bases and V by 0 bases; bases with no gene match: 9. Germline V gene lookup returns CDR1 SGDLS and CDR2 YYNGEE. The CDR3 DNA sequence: TGTGCCAGCAGCGTAGGTGGACAGGGAGTTGGGACCTTC. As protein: CASSVGGQGVGTF.

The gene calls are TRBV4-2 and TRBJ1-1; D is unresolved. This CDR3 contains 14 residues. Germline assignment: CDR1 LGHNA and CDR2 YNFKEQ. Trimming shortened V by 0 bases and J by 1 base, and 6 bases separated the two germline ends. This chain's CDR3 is CASSQDNANTEAFF. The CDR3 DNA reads TGTGCCAGCAGCCAAGATAATGCGAACACTGAAGCTTTCTTT.

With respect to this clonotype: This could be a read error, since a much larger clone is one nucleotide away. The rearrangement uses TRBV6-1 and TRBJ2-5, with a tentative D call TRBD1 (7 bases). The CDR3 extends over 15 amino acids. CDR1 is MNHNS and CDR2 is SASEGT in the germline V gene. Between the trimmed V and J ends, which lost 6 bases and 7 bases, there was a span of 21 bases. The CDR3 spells CASSPLTGTAGTQYF. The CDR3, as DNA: TGTGCCAGCAGCCCTCTTACCGGGACAGCGGGGACCCAGTACTTC.

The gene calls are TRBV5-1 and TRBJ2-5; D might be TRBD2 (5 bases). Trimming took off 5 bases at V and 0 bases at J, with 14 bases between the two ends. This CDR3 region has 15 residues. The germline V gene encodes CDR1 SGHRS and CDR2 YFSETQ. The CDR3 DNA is TGCGCCAGCAGTATGTCGGGGTCGTACCAAGAGACCCAGTACTTC. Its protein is CASSMSGSYQETQYF. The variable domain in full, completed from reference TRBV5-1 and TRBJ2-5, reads KAGVTQTPRYLIKTRGQQVTLSCSPISGHRSVSWYQQTPGQGLQFLFEYFSETQRNKGNFPGRFSGRQFSNSRSEMNVSTLELGDSALYLCASSMSGSYQETQYFGPGTRLLVL.

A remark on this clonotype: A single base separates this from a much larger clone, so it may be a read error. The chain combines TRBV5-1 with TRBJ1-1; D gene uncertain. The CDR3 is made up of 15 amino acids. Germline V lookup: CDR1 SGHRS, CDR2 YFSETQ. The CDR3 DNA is TGCGCCAGCGGCTTGGCCAATCAAGGGAAAGAAGGGGCTTTCTTT. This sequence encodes CASGLANQGKEGAFF.

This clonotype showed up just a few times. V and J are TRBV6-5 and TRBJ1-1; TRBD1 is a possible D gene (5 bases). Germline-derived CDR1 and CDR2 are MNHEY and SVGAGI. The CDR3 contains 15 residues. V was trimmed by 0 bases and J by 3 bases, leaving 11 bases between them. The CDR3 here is CASSYSWDGYTEAFF. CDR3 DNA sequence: TGTGCCAGCAGTTACTCCTGGGACGGGTACACTGAAGCTTTCTTT.

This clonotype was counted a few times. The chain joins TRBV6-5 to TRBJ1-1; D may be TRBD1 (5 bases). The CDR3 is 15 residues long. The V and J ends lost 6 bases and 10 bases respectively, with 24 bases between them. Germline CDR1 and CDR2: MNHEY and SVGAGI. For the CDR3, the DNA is TGTGCCAGCAGCCCTCGAGGGGCCGATGCCCTCCGAGCTTTCTTT. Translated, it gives CASSPRGADALRAFF.

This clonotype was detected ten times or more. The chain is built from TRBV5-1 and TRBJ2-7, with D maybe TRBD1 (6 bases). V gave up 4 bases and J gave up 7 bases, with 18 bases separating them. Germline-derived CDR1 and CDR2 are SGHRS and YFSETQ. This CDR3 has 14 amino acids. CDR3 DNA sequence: TGCGCCAGCAGCCTAGATGGCCGAACAGGGGAGCAGTACTTC. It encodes CASSLDGRTGEQYF.

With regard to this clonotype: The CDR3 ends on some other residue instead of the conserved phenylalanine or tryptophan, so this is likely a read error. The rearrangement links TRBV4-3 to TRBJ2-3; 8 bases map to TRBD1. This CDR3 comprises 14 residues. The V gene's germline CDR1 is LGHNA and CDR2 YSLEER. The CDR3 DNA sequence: TGCGCCGGCAGCCAGGGGGCGGGGAGAGATACGCAGTATTTG. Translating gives CAGSQGAGRDTQYL.

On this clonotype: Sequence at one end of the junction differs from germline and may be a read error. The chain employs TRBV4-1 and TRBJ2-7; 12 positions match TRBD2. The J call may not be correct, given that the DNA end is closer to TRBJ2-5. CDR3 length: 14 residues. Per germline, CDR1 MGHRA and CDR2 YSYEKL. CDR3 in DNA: TGCACCAGCAGCCCTAGCGGGGGGGCACAGACCCAGTACTTC. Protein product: CTSSPSGGAQTQYF.